A selection of T cell receptor beta chains follows, all from one sample in a study of T cell repertoires in cytomegalovirus infection. One entry per CDR3 protein, called by TCRdb with MiXCR from the reads. The sample records more than 650,000 distinct CDR3 sequences, 35% to 45% being singletons. Sequencing input: PBMCs. Receptor source: a human donor in good health (CMV status not recorded). Some clones in this sample may be carry-over from other donors' samples. Both conserved end residues are part of each CDR3. The order of the fields is J gene, D gene, clone size, V gene, CDR3 protein, CDR3 DNA. D genes are given only for firm matches. The size entry is marked missing in some rows and otherwise reads once, few, many or a size class.

J gene: TRBJ1-5; D gene: TRBD1; clone size: .; V gene: TRBV27; CDR3 protein: CASATGYQPQHF; CDR3 DNA: TGTGCCTCTGCGACAGGGTATCAGCCCCAGCATTTT
J gene: TRBJ2-3; D gene: TRBD2; clone size: .; V gene: TRBV7-8; CDR3 protein: CASSSLTSGGGTDTQYF; CDR3 DNA: TGTGCCAGCAGCTCGCTGACTAGCGGGGGTGGTACAGATACGCAGTATTTT
J gene: TRBJ2-2; D gene: .; clone size: .; V gene: TRBV10-3; CDR3 protein: CAISYRDTGELFF; CDR3 DNA: TGTGCCATCAGCTACAGGGACACCGGGGAGCTGTTTTTT
J gene: TRBJ2-7; D gene: .; clone size: few; V gene: TRBV28; CDR3 protein: CASSPRTRGSYEQYF; CDR3 DNA: TGTGCCAGCAGTCCTCGCACGCGAGGATCCTACGAGCAGTACTTC
J gene: TRBJ2-3; D gene: .; clone size: .; V gene: TRBV6-2/TRBV6-3; CDR3 protein: CASSATRSADTQYF; CDR3 DNA: TGTGCCAGCTCCGCGACTAGGTCAGCAGATACGCAGTATTTT
J gene: TRBJ2-1; D gene: .; clone size: .; V gene: TRBV7-8; CDR3 protein: CASSPRGRSYNEPFF; CDR3 DNA: TGTGCCAGCAGCCCGCGGGGGCGCTCCTACAATGAGCCGTTCTTC
J gene: TRBJ1-2; D gene: TRBD1; clone size: few; V gene: TRBV6-5; CDR3 protein: CASSSVLDRGYGGYTF; CDR3 DNA: TGTGCCAGCAGTTCGGTTTTGGACAGGGGATATGGTGGCTACACCTTC
J gene: TRBJ1-5; D gene: .; clone size: .; V gene: TRBV27; CDR3 protein: CAIRISQIGPQHF; CDR3 DNA: TGTGCCATCAGGATTAGCCAGATCGGGCCCCAGCATTTT
J gene: TRBJ1-1; D gene: .; clone size: .; V gene: TRBV28; CDR3 protein: CALQRNTEAFF; CDR3 DNA: TGTGCCCTCCAGAGAAACACTGAAGCTTTCTTT
J gene: TRBJ2-7; D gene: TRBD1; clone size: many; V gene: TRBV7-2; CDR3 protein: CASSFPGTGTYEQYF; CDR3 DNA: TGTGCCAGCAGCTTCCCCGGGACAGGGACCTACGAGCAGTACTTC